These 25 T cell receptor beta chains came from one sample sequenced in a study of somatic mutations in cytotoxic T cells in rheumatoid arthritis. The protocol was immunoSEQ multiplex PCR, while the TCRdb copy is restricted to in-frame clones and leaves out a portion. Of 15,000 to 20,000 clones listed, 75% to 90% were seen once; the top ten hold roughly 10%. Sequencing was carried out using CD8+ T cells sorted from blood. The receptor set was obtained from an adult with rheumatoid arthritis.

The V and J genes are TRBV29-1 and TRBJ2-1; 10 bases line up with TRBD2. The J segment lost 5 bases and the V segment lost 6 bases, leaving 10 bases of the junction unmatched. This CDR3 comprises 15 residues. Germline-derived CDR1 and CDR2 are SQVTM and ANQGSEA. The CDR3 DNA is TGCAGCGTAGCTGGTCTAGCGGGGGCGAACAATGAGCAGTTCTTC. Protein product: CSVAGLAGANNEQFF.

V is TRBV11-1 and J is TRBJ1-1, with D perhaps matching TRBD1 (5 bases). The V gene lost 5 bases and the J gene lost 5 bases, with 12 bases spanning the gap. The CDR3 extends over 13 amino acids. In germline, CDR1 is SGHAT, CDR2 FQDESV (reference sequence). The CDR3 region has the DNA TGTGCCAGCAGCCTGCATCGGGGGACTGAAGCTTTCTTT. Its translation: CASSLHRGTEAFF.

The rearrangement joins TRBV27 to TRBJ2-7; TRBD1 agrees at 11 bases. V lost 2 bases, J lost 6 bases, and 9 bases stayed unmatched. Germline V gene data show CDR1 as MNHEY and CDR2 as SMNVEV (reference sequence). CDR3 length: 16 residues. The CDR3 here is CASSLPGTGGLAEQYF. CDR3 DNA: TGTGCCAGCAGTTTACCGGGGACAGGGGGTCTGGCCGAGCAGTACTTC.

DNA for the CDR3: TGTGCCAGCAGCTTGGGCAGACCCATCTACAATGAGCAGTTCTTC. It yields the protein CASSLGRPIYNEQFF. This chain links TRBV5-4 with TRBJ2-1, with D hard to call. The CDR3 contains 15 residues. V lost 0 bases to trimming and J lost 3 bases, with 10 bases between them. Germline V gives CDR1 SGHNT, CDR2 YYREEE (reference sequence). The variable domain in full, completed from reference TRBV5-4 and TRBJ2-1, reads ETGVTQSPTHLIKTRGQQVTLRCSSQSGHNTVSWYQQALGQGPQFIFQYYREEENGRGNFPPRFSGLQFPNYSSELNVNALELDDSALYLCASSLGRPIYNEQFFGPGTRLTVL.

The V call is TRBV6-5, the J call TRBJ2-3; D might be TRBD1 or TRBD2, each matching 5 bases. V was clipped by 5 bases and J by 4 bases, with 13 bases between them. Per germline, CDR1 MNHEY and CDR2 SVGAGI. The length of the CDR3 is 14 residues. CDR3 region: CASSPNRDPDTQYF. The CDR3 nucleotides are TGTGCCAGCAGTCCCAATCGGGACCCAGATACGCAGTATTTT.

The CDR3, as DNA: TGTGCCAGCAGTGAGCGCAGCGCAGGCACAGATACGCAGTATTTT. This sequence encodes CASSERSAGTDTQYF. The V gene is TRBV2, the J gene TRBJ2-3; the D is unclear. There are 15 residues in the CDR3. Looked up from germline, CDR1 is SNHLY and CDR2 is FYNNEI. V was cut by 3 bases and J by 1 base, with 11 bases left in between.

This clone was found a few times. The rearrangement links TRBV9 to TRBJ1-6, with a tentative D call TRBD1 (5 bases). Looked up from germline, CDR1 is SGDLS and CDR2 is YYNGEE. The CDR3 has 16 amino acids. V shed 7 bases and J shed 0 bases, with 14 bases lying between them. The CDR3 DNA reads as TGTGCCAGCGGAGTACAGGAGAGCTCCTATAATTCACCCCTCCACTTT. This encodes CASGVQESSYNSPLHF.

This clone was seen only once. The genes are TRBV7-6 and TRBJ2-7; D might be TRBD1 or TRBD2, each matching 5 bases. In germline, CDR1 is SGHVS, CDR2 FNYEAQ. V lost 5 bases to trimming and J lost 6 bases, with 17 bases between them. This CDR3 spans 14 amino acids. CDR3 in DNA: TGTGCCAGCAGCCCCAGGAGTGGTGGGGGCGAGCAGTACTTC. Protein product: CASSPRSGGGEQYF.

The chain recombines TRBV30 with TRBJ2-2; 8 nucleotides align to TRBD1. This CDR3 is built from 13 residues. Germline V gene sequence: CDR1 GTSNPN, CDR2 SVGIG (reference sequence). Germline trimming cut 4 bases from V and 6 bases from J; bases unmatched to any gene: 4. The CDR3 sequence is CAWTTGVPGELFF. In DNA form, the CDR3 reads TGTGCCTGGACGACAGGGGTTCCCGGGGAGCTGTTTTTT.

This rearrangement joins TRBV10-2 to TRBJ1-2; 8 nucleotides match TRBD1. Germline CDR1 and CDR2: WSHSY and SAAADI. There are 12 residues in the CDR3. Trimming at V came to 3 bases and at J to 10 bases, leaving 4 bases not matched to a gene. DNA for the CDR3: TGCGCCAGCAGTGAAGGGACAGGTGACTACACCTTC. Its translation: CASSEGTGDYTF.

The chain recombines TRBV28 with TRBJ2-7; TRBD1 matches at 7 bases. The CDR3 has 16 residues. Germline values: CDR1 MDHEN, CDR2 SYDVKM. V shed 4 bases and J 0 bases; nucleotides not matched to a gene: 9. CDR3 coding DNA: TGTGCCAGCAGTTCAACTGTGGGGGACAGCTCCTACGAGCAGTACTTC. Translating it yields CASSSTVGDSSYEQYF. The full variable domain, completed using reference TRBV28 and TRBJ2-7, is DVKVTQSSRYLVKRTGEKVFLECVQDMDHENMFWYRQDPGLGLRLIYFSYDVKMKEKGDIPEGYSVSREKKERFSLILESASTNQTSMYLCASSSTVGDSSYEQYFGPGTRLTVT.

The chain is built from TRBV18 and TRBJ1-1; possibly TRBD1 for D (5 bases). The CDR3 sequence is 14 residues long. Trimming stripped 3 bases from V and 7 bases from J, with 15 bases between. Germline CDR1 KGHSH, CDR2 LQKENI. The CDR3 DNA sequence: TGTGCCAGCTCACCGGGGGTACGGCAGCATGAAGCTTTCTTT. Translation gives CASSPGVRQHEAFF.

The genes are TRBV9 and TRBJ2-3; 9 nucleotides agree with TRBD2. The J segment lost 3 bases and the V segment lost 2 bases, leaving 10 bases of the junction unmatched. In germline, CDR1 is SGDLS, CDR2 YYNGEE. The CDR3 totals 17 residues. The CDR3 loop reads CASSVPTLLAGTDTQYF. The DNA for the CDR3 is TGTGCCAGCAGCGTCCCGACCTTACTAGCGGGTACAGATACGCAGTATTTT.

There are a few counts of this clone. This CDR3 is CASSEQDGNTEAFF. The CDR3 coding sequence is TGTGCCAGCAGTGAACAAGACGGGAACACTGAAGCTTTCTTT. The chain employs TRBV6-1 and TRBJ1-1, with D unresolved. The V gene's germline CDR1 is MNHNS and CDR2 SASEGT. The CDR3 is 14 residues long. The V end was cut by 2 bases, the J end by 1 base, with 8 bases between.

This rearrangement joins TRBV5-6 to TRBJ2-7; the D call may be TRBD1 or TRBD2 (5 bases each). CDR3 length: 14 residues. Germline values: CDR1 SGHDT, CDR2 YYEEEE. V was trimmed by 5 bases and J by 2 bases, leaving 14 bases between them. CDR3 amino acids: CASSPGRSTYEQYF. CDR3 bases: TGTGCCAGCAGTCCGGGACGGTCGACCTACGAGCAGTACTTC.

Here the CDR3 DNA reads TGTGCCAGCAGCGGGGGCGAGGGGGCCCCTACCTACGAGCAGTACTTC. The encoded protein is CASSGGEGAPTYEQYF. The genes are TRBV9 and TRBJ2-7, with 7 positions matching TRBD1. This CDR3 contains 16 residues. The V segment lost 3 bases and the J segment 2 bases; nucleotides outside the gene matches: 11. Germline V gene sequence: CDR1 SGDLS, CDR2 YYNGEE. The entire variable domain, with the rest obtained from reference TRBV9 and TRBJ2-7, is as follows: DSGVTQTPKHLITATGQRVTLRCSPRSGDLSVYWYQQSLDQGLQFLIQYYNGEERAKGNILERFSAQQFPDLHSELNLSSLELGDSALYFCASSGGEGAPTYEQYFGPGTRLTVT.

V is TRBV13 and J is TRBJ2-7; D might be TRBD1 (6 bases). V shed 0 bases and J shed 12 bases, with 12 bases lying between them. Germline V gene sequence: CDR1 PRHDT, CDR2 FYEKMQ (reference sequence). CDR3 length: 12 amino acids. The DNA for the CDR3 is TGTGCCAGCAGCTTAGGGGGCAGGGGTCCGTACTTC. Its protein product is CASSLGGRGPYF.

This sequence joins TRBV9 and TRBJ2-7, with 12 bases matching TRBD1. The CDR3 is 14 amino acids. J gave up 6 bases and V 4 bases, and 5 bases lay outside the gene matches. Germline CDR1 and CDR2: SGDLS and YYNGEE. CDR3 nucleotides: TGTGCCAGCAGCCCGGGACAGGGGGCCCTCGAGCAGTACTTC. The encoded protein is CASSPGQGALEQYF.

In this sample, this clone turned up once. The chain links TRBV7-8 to TRBJ2-3; 7 bases map to TRBD1. The CDR3 covers 16 residues. Germline loops: CDR1 SGHVS, CDR2 FQNEAQ. With V trimmed by 1 base and J by 0 bases, 4 bases remained unmatched. The CDR3 spells CASSLEGGPSTDTQYF. In DNA form, the CDR3 reads TGTGCCAGCAGCTTAGAAGGGGGCCCTAGCACAGATACGCAGTATTTT.

This rearrangement joins TRBV15 to TRBJ1-6, with a possible D match to TRBD1 (5 bases). Trimming left V 8 bases short and J 0 bases short, with 14 bases between. The CDR3 loop spans 16 amino acids. CDR1 and CDR2 (germline): LNHNV, YYDKDF (reference sequence). CDR3 loop: CATQGGLSSYNSPLHF. The CDR3 nucleotides read TGTGCCACCCAGGGCGGGCTTAGCTCCTATAATTCACCCCTCCACTTT.

The V gene is TRBV19, the J gene TRBJ2-7; 10 bases line up with TRBD1. The J segment lost 0 bases and the V segment lost 6 bases, leaving 5 bases of the junction unmatched. CDR3 length: 15 amino acids. Germline CDR1 LNHDA, CDR2 SQIVND (reference sequence). CDR3 bases: TGTGCCAGTAGGTGGGGGGACAGGGGCTCCTACGAGCAGTACTTC. Encoded protein: CASRWGDRGSYEQYF.

This clone has only one observation. The chain has TRBV6-1 and TRBJ2-1; TRBD1 aligns across 8 bases. This CDR3 is 14 amino acids long. Germline assignment: CDR1 MNHNS and CDR2 SASEGT. With V trimmed by 1 base and J by 13 bases, 9 bases remained unmatched. DNA for the CDR3: TGTGCCAGCAGTGAAGACCCCTGGGACAGGTTTCAGTTCTTC. Translation gives CASSEDPWDRFQFF.

The chain uses TRBV7-2 and TRBJ2-1; D tentatively fits TRBD1 or TRBD2 (6 bases each). This CDR3 has 15 amino acids. CDR1 and CDR2 (germline): SGHTA, FQGNSA. Trimming took 0 bases from V and 2 from J, leaving 8 bases between them. This CDR3 reads CASSLAGGTYNEQFF. CDR3 sequence (DNA): TGTGCCAGCAGCTTAGCGGGGGGCACCTACAATGAGCAGTTCTTC. Variable domain in full (rest from reference TRBV7-2 and TRBJ2-1): GAGVSQSPSNKVTEKGKDVELRCDPISGHTALYWYRQSLGQGLEFLIYFQGNSAPDKSGLPSDRFSAERTGGSVSTLTIQRTQQEDSAVYLCASSLAGGTYNEQFFGPGTRLTVL.

CDR3 nucleotide sequence: TGTGCCAGCAGTTACTCAGGGGGCGCATCCTACGAGCAGTACTTC. Amino acids: CASSYSGGASYEQYF. This chain connects TRBV6-5 to TRBJ2-7; 7 nucleotides agree with TRBD1. Per the germline V gene, CDR1 is MNHEY and CDR2 is SVGAGI. The CDR3 runs to 15 residues. Trimming cost V 0 bases and J 1 base; bases outside gene matches: 3.

The rearrangement joins TRBV7-9 to TRBJ1-2; tentatively, D is TRBD1 (5 bases). Germline V lookup: CDR1 SEHNR, CDR2 FQNEAQ (reference sequence). V lost 1 base, J lost 2 bases, and 14 bases lay in between. CDR3 size: 16 residues. CDR3 DNA sequence: TGTGCCAGCAGCTTAGTTGGGACGGAAACAAACTATGGCTACACCTTC. This translates into CASSLVGTETNYGYTF.